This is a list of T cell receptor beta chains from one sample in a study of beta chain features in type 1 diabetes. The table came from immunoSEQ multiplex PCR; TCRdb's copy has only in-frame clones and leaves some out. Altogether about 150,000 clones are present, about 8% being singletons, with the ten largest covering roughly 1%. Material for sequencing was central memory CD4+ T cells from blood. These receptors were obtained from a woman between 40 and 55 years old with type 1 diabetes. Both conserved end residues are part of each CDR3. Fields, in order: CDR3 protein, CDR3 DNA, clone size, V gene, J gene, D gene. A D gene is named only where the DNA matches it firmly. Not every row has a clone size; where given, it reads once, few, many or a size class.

CDR3: CASSYNRARGEQYF
DNA: TGTGCCAGCAGTTACAACAGGGCGCGTGGCGAGCAGTACTTC
size: few
V: TRBV28
J: TRBJ2-7
D: NA

CDR3: CASAPPGTGRYEQYF
DNA: TGTGCCAGTGCGCCACCGGGGACAGGGCGCTACGAGCAGTACTTC
size: once
V: TRBV19
J: TRBJ2-7
D: TRBD1

CDR3: CASSLNGGSGANVLTF
DNA: TGCGCCAGCAGCTTGAACGGGGGCTCTGGGGCCAACGTCCTGACTTTC
size: few
V: TRBV5-1
J: TRBJ2-6
D: NA

CDR3: CASSQARGQETQYF
DNA: TGCGCCAGCAGCCAAGCGAGAGGCCAAGAGACCCAGTACTTC
size: NA
V: TRBV4-3
J: TRBJ2-5
D: NA

CDR3: CAWSWSAEQYF
DNA: TGTGCCTGGAGCTGGTCTGCCGAGCAGTACTTC
size: NA
V: TRBV30
J: TRBJ2-7
D: NA

CDR3: CASSLELQGRRGYTF
DNA: TGTGCCAGCAGCTTAGAGTTACAGGGACGACGTGGCTACACCTTC
size: NA
V: TRBV7-8
J: TRBJ1-2
D: NA

CDR3: CASSRDRGITDTQYF
DNA: TGCGCCAGCAGCCGGGACAGGGGCATCACAGATACGCAGTATTTT
size: NA
V: TRBV4-3
J: TRBJ2-3
D: TRBD1

CDR3: CAISFTGEDTEAFF
DNA: TGTGCCATCAGTTTCACAGGGGAGGACACTGAAGCTTTCTTT
size: few
V: TRBV10-3
J: TRBJ1-1
D: TRBD1

CDR3: CASSDEFSSGANVLTF
DNA: TGTGCCAGCAGTGACGAATTCAGCTCTGGGGCCAACGTCCTGACTTTC
size: few
V: TRBV2
J: TRBJ2-6
D: NA

CDR3: CASSPRPGGPQHF
DNA: TGTGCCAGCAGCCCTCGCCCCGGCGGGCCCCAGCATTTT
size: few
V: TRBV5-6
J: TRBJ1-5
D: NA

CDR3: CASSFLAGSSYEQYF
DNA: TGTGCCAGCAGTTTCCTAGCGGGGTCCTCCTACGAGCAGTACTTC
size: few
V: TRBV6-6
J: TRBJ2-7
D: TRBD2

CDR3: CASSLYEQYF
DNA: TGTGCCAGCAGCCTGTACGAGCAGTACTTC
size: few
V: TRBV6-1
J: TRBJ2-7
D: NA

CDR3: CASSPGAGSGLAGAATGELFF
DNA: TGTGCCAGCTCGCCAGGCGCGGGTTCGGGACTAGCGGGAGCGGCAACCGGGGAGCTGTTTTTT
size: few
V: TRBV18
J: TRBJ2-2
D: TRBD2

CDR3: CASSFSHSGTVTYEQYF
DNA: TGTGCCAGCAGTTTCTCCCATTCCGGGACAGTAACCTACGAGCAGTACTTC
size: NA
V: TRBV27
J: TRBJ2-7
D: TRBD1

CDR3: CASSLGQGLEAFF
DNA: TGTGCCAGCAGTTTGGGGCAGGGGCTTGAAGCTTTCTTT
size: few
V: TRBV27
J: TRBJ1-1
D: NA

CDR3: CASTRDRGIYTF
DNA: TGTGCCAGCACCAGGGACAGGGGGATATACACCTTC
size: few
V: TRBV2
J: TRBJ1-2
D: TRBD1

CDR3: CASRMGLSQGDTIYF
DNA: TGTGCCAGCAGGATGGGACTCTCACAAGGGGACACCATATATTTT
size: many
V: TRBV7-2
J: TRBJ1-3
D: NA

CDR3: CASSPLAGTGGSGANVLTF
DNA: TGTGCCAGCAGCCCCTTAGCCGGCACAGGGGGCTCTGGGGCCAACGTCCTGACTTTC
size: NA
V: TRBV4-2
J: TRBJ2-6
D: TRBD1

CDR3: CASSLRAGTSGGSEQFF
DNA: TGCGCCAGCAGCTTGCGAGCCGGGACTAGCGGGGGAAGTGAGCAGTTCTTC
size: NA
V: TRBV5-1
J: TRBJ2-1
D: TRBD2

CDR3: CASKREEDGYTF
DNA: TGCGCCAGCAAGAGGGAAGAAGATGGCTACACCTTC
size: NA
V: TRBV5-1
J: TRBJ1-2
D: NA

CDR3: CASSQADTIYF
DNA: TGCGCCAGCAGCCAAGCAGACACCATATATTTT
size: NA
V: TRBV4-3
J: TRBJ1-3
D: NA

CDR3: CASSFDRIYGYTF
DNA: TGTGCCAGCAGCTTCGACAGGATCTATGGCTACACCTTC
size: few
V: TRBV5-4
J: TRBJ1-2
D: NA

CDR3: CASCRHGGNYEQYF
DNA: TGTGCCAGCTGTCGACACGGAGGGAACTACGAGCAGTACTTC
size: NA
V: TRBV28
J: TRBJ2-7
D: NA

CDR3: CASSPQPGGSNTEAFF
DNA: TGTGCCAGCTCACCGCAACCAGGGGGCTCGAACACTGAAGCTTTCTTT
size: many
V: TRBV18
J: TRBJ1-1
D: TRBD1

CDR3: CATSIGTPPVNGYTF
DNA: TGTGCCACCTCAATCGGGACACCCCCCGTCAATGGCTACACCTTC
size: NA
V: TRBV2
J: TRBJ1-2
D: NA

CDR3: CASRDRGRDEQFF
DNA: TGTGCCAGTAGGGACAGGGGTAGGGATGAGCAGTTCTTC
size: NA
V: TRBV19
J: TRBJ2-1
D: TRBD1

CDR3: CASSLVGGFQYGYTF
DNA: TGTGCCAGCAGCTTGGTAGGGGGCTTTCAGTATGGCTACACCTTC
size: NA
V: TRBV5-8
J: TRBJ1-2
D: TRBD1

CDR3: CASSWPGQGSNQPQHF
DNA: TGTGCCAGCAGTTGGCCGGGACAGGGTAGCAATCAGCCCCAGCATTTT
size: many
V: TRBV6-6
J: TRBJ1-5
D: TRBD1